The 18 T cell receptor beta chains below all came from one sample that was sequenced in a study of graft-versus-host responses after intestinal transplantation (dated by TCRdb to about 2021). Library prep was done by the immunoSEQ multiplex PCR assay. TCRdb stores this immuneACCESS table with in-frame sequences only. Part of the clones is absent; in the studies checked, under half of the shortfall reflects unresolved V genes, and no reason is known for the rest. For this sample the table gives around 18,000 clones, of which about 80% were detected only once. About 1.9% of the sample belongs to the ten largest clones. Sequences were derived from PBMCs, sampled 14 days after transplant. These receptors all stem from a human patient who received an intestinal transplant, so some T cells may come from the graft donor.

The CDR3 loop reads CASSLGIHRFNYGYTF. The CDR3 nucleotides read TGTGCCAGCAGCTTAGGGATACACCGATTTAACTATGGCTACACCTTC. The genes are TRBV7-9 and TRBJ1-2; D not certain. Per the germline V gene, CDR1 is SEHNR and CDR2 is FQNEAQ (reference sequence). This CDR3 region has 16 residues. V was cut by 1 base and J by 1 base, with 13 bases left in between.

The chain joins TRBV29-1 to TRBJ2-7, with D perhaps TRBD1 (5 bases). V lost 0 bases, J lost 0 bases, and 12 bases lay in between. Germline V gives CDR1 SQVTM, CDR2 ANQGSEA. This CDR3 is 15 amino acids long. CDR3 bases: TGCAGCGTTGAAGATTTGCAGGGTGCCTCCTACGAGCAGTACTTC. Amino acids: CSVEDLQGASYEQYF.

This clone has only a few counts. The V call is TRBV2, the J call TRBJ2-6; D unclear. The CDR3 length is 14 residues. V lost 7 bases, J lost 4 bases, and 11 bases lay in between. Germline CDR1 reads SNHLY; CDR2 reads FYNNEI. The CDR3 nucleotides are TGTGCCAGCACCCCTCCCCCGGGGGCCAACGTCCTGACTTTC. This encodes CASTPPPGANVLTF.

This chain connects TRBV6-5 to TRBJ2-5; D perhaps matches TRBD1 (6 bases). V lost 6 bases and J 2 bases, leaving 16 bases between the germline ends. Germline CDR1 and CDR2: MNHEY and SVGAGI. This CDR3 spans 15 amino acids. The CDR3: CASSPGTQSQETQYF. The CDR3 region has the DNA TGTGCCAGCAGCCCCGGGACACAATCTCAAGAGACCCAGTACTTC.

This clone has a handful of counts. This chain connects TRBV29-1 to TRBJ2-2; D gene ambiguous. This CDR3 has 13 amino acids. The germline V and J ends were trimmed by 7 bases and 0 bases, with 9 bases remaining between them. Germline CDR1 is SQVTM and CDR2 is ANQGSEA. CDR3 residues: CSGYISNTGELFF. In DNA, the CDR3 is TGCAGCGGGTATATCTCGAACACCGGGGAGCTGTTTTTT.

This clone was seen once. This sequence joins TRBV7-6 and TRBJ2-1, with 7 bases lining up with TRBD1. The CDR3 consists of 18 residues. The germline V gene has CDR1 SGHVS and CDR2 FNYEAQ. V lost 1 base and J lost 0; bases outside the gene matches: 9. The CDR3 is CASSLVRQGGISYNEQFF. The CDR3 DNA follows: TGTGCCAGCAGCTTAGTCCGACAGGGTGGGATCTCCTACAATGAGCAGTTCTTC.

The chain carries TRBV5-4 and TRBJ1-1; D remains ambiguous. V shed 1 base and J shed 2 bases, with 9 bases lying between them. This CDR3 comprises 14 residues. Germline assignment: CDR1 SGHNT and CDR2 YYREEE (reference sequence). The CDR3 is CASSLKPVNTEAFF. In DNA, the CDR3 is TGTGCCAGCAGCTTGAAACCAGTTAACACTGAAGCTTTCTTT.

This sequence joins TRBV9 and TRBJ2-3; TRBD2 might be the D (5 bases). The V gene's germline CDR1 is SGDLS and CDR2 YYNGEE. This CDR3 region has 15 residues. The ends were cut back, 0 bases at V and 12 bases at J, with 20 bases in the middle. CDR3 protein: CASSVGVQEAGLQYF. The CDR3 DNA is TGTGCCAGCAGCGTAGGGGTTCAGGAAGCAGGACTTCAGTATTTT.

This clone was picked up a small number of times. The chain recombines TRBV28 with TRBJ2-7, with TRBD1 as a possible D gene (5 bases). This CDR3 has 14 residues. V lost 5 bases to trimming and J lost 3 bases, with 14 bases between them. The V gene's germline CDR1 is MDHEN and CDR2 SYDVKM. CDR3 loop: CASSPVGQGYEQYF. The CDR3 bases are TGTGCCAGCAGTCCCGTGGGGCAGGGCTACGAGCAGTACTTC.

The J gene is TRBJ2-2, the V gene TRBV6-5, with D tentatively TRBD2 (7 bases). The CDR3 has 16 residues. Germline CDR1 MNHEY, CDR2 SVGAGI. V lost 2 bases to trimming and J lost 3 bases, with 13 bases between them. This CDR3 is CASSYPVGGHTGELFF. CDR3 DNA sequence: TGTGCCAGCAGTTACCCGGTCGGGGGGCACACCGGGGAGCTGTTTTTT.

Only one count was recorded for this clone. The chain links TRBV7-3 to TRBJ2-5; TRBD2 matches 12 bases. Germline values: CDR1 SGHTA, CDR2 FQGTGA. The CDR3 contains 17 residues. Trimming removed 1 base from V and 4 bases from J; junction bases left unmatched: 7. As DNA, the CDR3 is TGTGCCAGCAGCTTAAGACCTAGCGGGAGGGCCTCAGAGACCCAGTACTTC. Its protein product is CASSLRPSGRASETQYF.

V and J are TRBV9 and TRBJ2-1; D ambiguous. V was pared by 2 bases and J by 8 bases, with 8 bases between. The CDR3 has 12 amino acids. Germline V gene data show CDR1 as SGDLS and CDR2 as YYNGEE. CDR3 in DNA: TGTGCCAGCAGCGTTGTGGCTGATGAGCAGTTCTTC. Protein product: CASSVVADEQFF.

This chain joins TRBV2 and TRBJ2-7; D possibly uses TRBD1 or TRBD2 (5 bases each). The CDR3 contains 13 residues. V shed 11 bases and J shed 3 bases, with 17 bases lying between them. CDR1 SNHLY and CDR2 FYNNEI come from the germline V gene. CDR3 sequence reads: CAGGIERNYEQYF. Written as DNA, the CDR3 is TGTGCCGGGGGTATCGAGCGGAACTACGAGCAGTACTTC. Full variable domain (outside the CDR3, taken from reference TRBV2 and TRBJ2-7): EPEVTQTPSHQVTQMGQEVILRCVPISNHLYFYWYRQILGQKVEFLVSFYNNEISEKSEIFDDQFSVERPDGSNFTLKIRSTKLEDSAMYFCAGGIERNYEQYFGPGTRLTVT.

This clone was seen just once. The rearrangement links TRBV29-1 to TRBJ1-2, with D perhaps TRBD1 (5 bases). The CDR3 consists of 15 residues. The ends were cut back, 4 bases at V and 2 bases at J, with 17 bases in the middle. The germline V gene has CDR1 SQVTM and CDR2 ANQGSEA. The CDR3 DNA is TGCAGCGTTGTTTGGTTGCGACAGCAAAACTATGGCTACACCTTC. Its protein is CSVVWLRQQNYGYTF.

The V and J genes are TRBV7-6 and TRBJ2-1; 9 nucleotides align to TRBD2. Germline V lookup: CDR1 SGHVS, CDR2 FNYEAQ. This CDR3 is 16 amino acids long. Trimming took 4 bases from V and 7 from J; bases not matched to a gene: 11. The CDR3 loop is CASSSPRGGARNEQFF. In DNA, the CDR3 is TGTGCCAGCAGCTCCCCCCGCGGGGGGGCGAGGAATGAGCAGTTCTTC.

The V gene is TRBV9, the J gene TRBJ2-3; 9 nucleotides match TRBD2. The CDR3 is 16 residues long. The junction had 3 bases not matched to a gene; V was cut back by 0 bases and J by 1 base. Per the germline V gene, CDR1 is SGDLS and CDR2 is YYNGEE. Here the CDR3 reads CASSVGTSARTDTQYF. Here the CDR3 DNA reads TGTGCCAGCAGCGTAGGGACTAGCGCCCGCACAGATACGCAGTATTTT.

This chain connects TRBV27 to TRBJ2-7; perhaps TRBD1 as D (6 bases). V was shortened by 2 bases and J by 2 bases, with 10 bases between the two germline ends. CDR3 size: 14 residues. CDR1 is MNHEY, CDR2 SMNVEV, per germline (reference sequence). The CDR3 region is CASSLTGSPYEQYF. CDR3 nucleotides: TGTGCCAGCAGTTTAACAGGGTCCCCCTACGAGCAGTACTTC.

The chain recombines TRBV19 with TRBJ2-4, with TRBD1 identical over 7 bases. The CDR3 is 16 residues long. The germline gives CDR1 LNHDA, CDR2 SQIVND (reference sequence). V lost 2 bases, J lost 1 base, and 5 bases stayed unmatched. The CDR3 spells CASSILEGAAKNIQYF. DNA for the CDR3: TGTGCCAGTAGTATACTAGAGGGGGCTGCCAAAAACATTCAGTACTTC.